The 6 T cell receptor beta chains listed next were all sequenced from one sample in a study of coeliac disease. The data were produced by immunoSEQ multiplex PCR, yet TCRdb's version contains in-frame clones alone and is incomplete. Here the sample spans about 3,300 clones, more than 70% being singletons. The specimen was lymphocytes from the gut lamina propria. The origin of the receptors is a man older than 75 without celiac disease.

This clone came up a few times. The genes are TRBV7-3 and TRBJ2-7; weak D call: TRBD1 (6 bases). This CDR3 has 13 residues. The germline CDR1 and CDR2 sequences are SGHTA and FQGTGA. V shed 5 bases and J shed 8 bases, with 16 bases lying between them. In nucleotides, the CDR3 is TGTGCCAGCAGCCCCACAGGGCAGAATAAGCAGTACTTC. Residues: CASSPTGQNKQYF.

This chain uses TRBV5-4 with TRBJ2-3; 7 bases agree with TRBD1. CDR3 length: 12 amino acids. Trimming removed 7 bases from V and 1 base from J; junction bases left unmatched: 0. CDR1 and CDR2 from the germline V gene are SGHNT and YYREEE (reference sequence). CDR3 DNA: TGTGCCAGCGGGACAGGCACAGATACGCAGTATTTT. This sequence encodes CASGTGTDTQYF. Full variable domain (outside the CDR3, taken from reference TRBV5-4 and TRBJ2-3): ETGVTQSPTHLIKTRGQQVTLRCSSQSGHNTVSWYQQALGQGPQFIFQYYREEENGRGNFPPRFSGLQFPNYSSELNVNALELDDSALYLCASGTGTDTQYFGPGTRLTVL.

V is TRBV27 and J is TRBJ1-5; no firm D call. Germline assignment: CDR1 MNHEY and CDR2 SMNVEV (reference sequence). V lost 3 bases and J lost 0, with 6 bases in between. This CDR3 region has 14 residues. The CDR3 DNA reads as TGTGCCAGCAGTTTGTCAGATAGCAATCAGCCCCAGCATTTT. Amino acids: CASSLSDSNQPQHF.

J is TRBJ1-5 and V is TRBV18; a possible D gene is TRBD1 (5 bases). There are 13 residues in the CDR3. V was clipped by 2 bases and J by 7 bases, with 9 bases between them. Germline V CDR1 and CDR2: KGHSH, LQKENI. Written as DNA, the CDR3 is TGTGCCAGCTCACCAGGTGGGGGGCAGCCCCAGCATTTT. Encoded protein: CASSPGGGQPQHF.

V usage is TRBV7-2 and J usage is TRBJ2-2; 7 nucleotides align to TRBD2. CDR3 size: 15 residues. V was clipped by 3 bases and J by 6 bases; unmatched bases: 7. Germline loops: CDR1 SGHTA, CDR2 FQGNSA. CDR3 in amino acids: CASSFRGAGAGELFF. The CDR3 bases are TGTGCCAGCAGCTTTCGGGGTGCGGGGGCCGGGGAGCTGTTTTTT.

The chain combines TRBV6-6 with TRBJ1-5, with TRBD1 as a possible D gene (5 bases). The CDR3 runs 15 residues. The V gene's germline CDR1 is MNHNY and CDR2 SVGAGI (reference sequence). Trimming removed 2 bases from V and 4 bases from J, with 12 bases in between. The CDR3 loop is CASSYGGTENQPQHF. CDR3 coding DNA: TGTGCCAGCAGTTACGGGGGGACTGAGAATCAGCCCCAGCATTTT.